A selection of T cell receptor beta chains follows, all from one sample in a study of T cell changes during pregnancy in multiple sclerosis. TCRdb keeps only in-frame clones here, not all; method: immunoSEQ multiplex PCR. The table shows 40,000 or so clones, with around 93% occurring only once. Material: CD8+ T cells from peripheral blood mononuclear cells, obtained in the third trimester of pregnancy. The receptors derive from a female donor with multiple sclerosis, enrolled in a pregnancy study. Each CDR3 is given with its conserved first and last residue. D genes are given only for firm matches. Size tells how often a clone was seen (once, few, many) or the class of an expanded clone, and some rows leave it out.

TRBV19	TRBJ2-1	NA	NA	TGTGCCAGTAGTGAAGGCGGAACCTACAATGAGCAGTTCTTC	CASSEGGTYNEQFF
TRBV7-9	TRBJ1-2	NA	NA	TGTGCCAGCAGCTTAGTCGTTGACAGTTGGCATGGCTACACCTTC	CASSLVVDSWHGYTF
TRBV7-2	TRBJ2-7	NA	TRBD2	TGTGCCAGCAGCACAGCGGGAGGCTCCTACGAGCAGTACTTC	CASSTAGGSYEQYF
TRBV7-9	TRBJ1-4	NA	TRBD1	TGTGCCAGCAGCTTATCGGGACAGGCGGATGAAAAACTGTTTTTT	CASSLSGQADEKLFF
TRBV5-5	TRBJ2-7	NA	NA	TGTGCCAGCAGCTTGATCCCTAGCGAGGGTCTCTATGAGCAGTACTTC	CASSLIPSEGLYEQYF
TRBV15	TRBJ2-7	NA	NA	TGTGCCACCAGCAGGAGAAGAGGGTCCGGAAGCTCCTACGAGCAGTACTTC	CATSRRRGSGSSYEQYF
TRBV5-1	TRBJ2-1	once	TRBD1	TGCGCCAGCAGCTTGGCAAGGGGGCCGGTGAATGAGCAGTTCTTC	CASSLARGPVNEQFF
TRBV28	TRBJ1-1	NA	TRBD1	TGTGCCAGCAGTTTTAGGTCTGGAGGACAGGGGGCGATTGAAGCTTTCTTT	CASSFRSGGQGAIEAFF
TRBV30	TRBJ2-7	NA	TRBD1	TGTGCCTGGAGTGGGGGGACAGGAGGGTGCTACGAGCAGTACTTC	CAWSGGTGGCYEQYF
TRBV10-3	TRBJ2-4	NA	NA	TGTGCCATCAGTGACCCAGGGTTATCCAAAAACATTCAGTACTTC	CAISDPGLSKNIQYF
TRBV10-2	TRBJ2-2	NA	NA	TGCGCCAGCGGGGCTGAGGACACCGGGGAGCTGTTTTTT	CASGAEDTGELFF
TRBV5-1	TRBJ2-7	NA	NA	TGCGCCAGCAGCTCCGGAGGGCCGTACGAGCAGTACTTC	CASSSGGPYEQYF
TRBV5-8	TRBJ1-1	NA	NA	TGTGCCAGCAGTCGCACCGACAGGATGAACACTGAAGCTTTCTTT	CASSRTDRMNTEAFF
TRBV9	TRBJ2-3	NA	NA	TGTGCCAGCAGTGCCTTTAGCGGACTCTACACAGATACGCAGTATTTT	CASSAFSGLYTDTQYF
TRBV7-9	TRBJ2-1	once	NA	TGTGCCAGCAGCTTAGCGCTGTCTAGCGCGACCTCCTACAATGAGCAGTTCTTC	CASSLALSSATSYNEQFF
TRBV9	TRBJ2-7	NA	NA	TGTGCCAGCAGCGTAGGGAGCGGATCCTACGAGCAGTACTTC	CASSVGSGSYEQYF
TRBV27	TRBJ1-2	NA	TRBD1	TGTGCCAGCAGACGAGGGACAGGCTTTGGCTACACCTTC	CASRRGTGFGYTF
TRBV7-9	TRBJ2-1	NA	TRBD2	TGTGCCAGCAGCTTAGTCGGGGGGACCTACAATGAGCAGTTCTTC	CASSLVGGTYNEQFF
TRBV4-1	TRBJ2-2	NA	TRBD2	TGCGCCAGCAGCGTACCGCCGCGGGAGCTTGGCGGGGAGCTGTTTTTT	CASSVPPRELGGELFF
TRBV2	TRBJ2-7	once	TRBD1	TGTGCCAGCTTTGGACAGGGCGATTACGAGCAGTACTTC	CASFGQGDYEQYF
TRBV5-4	TRBJ2-1	NA	NA	TGTGCCAGCAGCTTGAACAGAGAGCAGTTCTTC	CASSLNREQFF
TRBV7-9	TRBJ2-4	NA	NA	TGTGCCAGCAGCTCCACCGCAGGAGGGGTAGCCAAAAACATTCAGTACTTC	CASSSTAGGVAKNIQYF
TRBV19	TRBJ2-1	NA	TRBD1	TGTGCCAGTAGCGTGGGACAGTACAATGAGCAGTTCTTC	CASSVGQYNEQFF
TRBV7-8	TRBJ2-5	NA	TRBD2	TGTGCCAGCAGCGCTGGGACTAGCGTACAAGAGACCCAGTACTTC	CASSAGTSVQETQYF
TRBV29-1	TRBJ2-7	NA	NA	TGCAGCGTCACCAGGGGGGCTTTTGGAGAGCAGTACTTC	CSVTRGAFGEQYF